These T cell receptor beta chains were read from a single sample in a study of CD8+ T cells in alopecia areata. Some clones are missing from TCRdb's copy, which holds only in-frame ones; the method was immunoSEQ multiplex PCR. This table has some 180,000 clones, 51% appearing once. Specimen: CD8+ T cells sorted from blood, collected around week 53, from a patient treated with tofacitinib. All receptors come from a human donor with alopecia areata. CDR3s include the opening cysteine and the closing phenylalanine or tryptophan. A D gene is named only where the DNA matches it firmly.

v_gene	j_gene	d_gene	CDR3aa
TRBV27	TRBJ1-2	NA	CASSQGNVDGYTF
TRBV7-9	TRBJ1-2	NA	CASSLAPGEVGYTF
TRBV19	TRBJ2-5	NA	CASSKGTPLETQYF
TRBV9	TRBJ2-3	NA	CASSVVTDTQYF
TRBV15	TRBJ2-7	NA	CATSRSMGSSYEQYF
TRBV2	TRBJ1-2	NA	CASSQGPTGYGYTF
TRBV30	TRBJ2-7	NA	CAWSAQGLGYEQYF
TRBV27	TRBJ1-1	NA	CASSSITALKAFF
TRBV29-1	TRBJ2-2	NA	CSVFTDTGELFF
TRBV2	TRBJ2-2	NA	CASTEGAEGTGELFF
TRBV19	TRBJ1-1	NA	CASMPGTNTEAFF
TRBV4-1	TRBJ2-7	NA	CASSQDSYRPDEQYF
TRBV6-5	TRBJ2-7	NA	CASSYLGASWEQYF
TRBV7-8	TRBJ2-7	TRBD2	CASSLELAKAYEQYF
TRBV6-6	TRBJ2-7	NA	CASHSGTKRHEQYF
TRBV5-1	TRBJ2-1	NA	CASINIGTNEQFF
TRBV4-3	TRBJ1-5	TRBD1	CASSQDYRGNQPQHF
TRBV5-6	TRBJ2-3	NA	CASSRGNTQYF
TRBV7-9	TRBJ1-2	NA	CASSLTLDLGYTF
TRBV10-3	TRBJ1-1	NA	CAIRGTIGDTEAFF
TRBV6-6	TRBJ2-5	NA	CAALGTQETQYF
TRBV10-3	TRBJ2-7	TRBD1	CAISESTDRGEQYF
TRBV13	TRBJ1-1	TRBD1	CASSTSGTGETEAFF
TRBV5-6	TRBJ2-5	NA	CASSHAIQLQETQYF
TRBV4-3	TRBJ1-2	NA	CASSQEDSDLYGYTF
TRBV5-4	TRBJ2-3	TRBD2	CASSQERGGPDTQYF